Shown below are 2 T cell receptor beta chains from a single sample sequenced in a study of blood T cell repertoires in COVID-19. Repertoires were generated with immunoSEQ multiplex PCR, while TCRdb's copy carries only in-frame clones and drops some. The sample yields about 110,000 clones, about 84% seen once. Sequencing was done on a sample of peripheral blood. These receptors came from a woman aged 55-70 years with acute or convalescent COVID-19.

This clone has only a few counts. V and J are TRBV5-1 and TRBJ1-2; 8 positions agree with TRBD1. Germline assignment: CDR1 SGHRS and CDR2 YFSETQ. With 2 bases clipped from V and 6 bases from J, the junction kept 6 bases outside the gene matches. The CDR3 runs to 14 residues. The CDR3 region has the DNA TGCGCCAGCAGCTTCGGACAGGGATATGATGGCTACACCTTC. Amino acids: CASSFGQGYDGYTF.

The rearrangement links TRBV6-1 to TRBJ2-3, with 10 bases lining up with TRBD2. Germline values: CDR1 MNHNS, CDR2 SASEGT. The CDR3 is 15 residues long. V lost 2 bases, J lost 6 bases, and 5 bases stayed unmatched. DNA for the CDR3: TGTGCCAGCAGTGAAAGCCTAGCGGGAGCGGATACGCAGTATTTT. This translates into CASSESLAGADTQYF.